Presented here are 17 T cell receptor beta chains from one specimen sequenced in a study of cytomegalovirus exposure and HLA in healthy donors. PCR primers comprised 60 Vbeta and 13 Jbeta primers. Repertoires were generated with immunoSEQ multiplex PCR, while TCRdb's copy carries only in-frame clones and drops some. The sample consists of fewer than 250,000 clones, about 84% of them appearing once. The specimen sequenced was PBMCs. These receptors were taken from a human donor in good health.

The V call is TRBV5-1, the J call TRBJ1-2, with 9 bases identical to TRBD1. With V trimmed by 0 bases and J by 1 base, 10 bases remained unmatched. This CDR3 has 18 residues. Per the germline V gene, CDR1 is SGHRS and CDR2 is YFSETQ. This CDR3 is CASSLDPGQGDFNYGYTF. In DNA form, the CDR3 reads TGCGCCAGCAGCTTGGATCCGGGACAGGGAGATTTTAACTATGGCTACACCTTC.

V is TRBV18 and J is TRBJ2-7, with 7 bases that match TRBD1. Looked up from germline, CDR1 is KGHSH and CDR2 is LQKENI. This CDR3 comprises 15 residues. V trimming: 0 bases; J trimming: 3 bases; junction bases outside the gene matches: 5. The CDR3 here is CASSPPGQVGYEQYF. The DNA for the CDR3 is TGTGCCAGCTCACCACCCGGACAGGTTGGCTACGAGCAGTACTTC.

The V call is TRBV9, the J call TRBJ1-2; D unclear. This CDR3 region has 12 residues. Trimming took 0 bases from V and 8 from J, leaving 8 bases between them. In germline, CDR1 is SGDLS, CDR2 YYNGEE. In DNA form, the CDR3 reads TGTGCCAGCAGCGTAGCCGACTTCGGCTACACCTTC. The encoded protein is CASSVADFGYTF.

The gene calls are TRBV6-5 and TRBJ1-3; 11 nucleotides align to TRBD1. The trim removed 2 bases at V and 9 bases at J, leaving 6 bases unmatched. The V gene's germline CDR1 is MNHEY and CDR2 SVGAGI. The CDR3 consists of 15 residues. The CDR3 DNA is TGTGCCAGCAGTTACGCTCCGGGACAGGGGGTCACCATATATTTT. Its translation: CASSYAPGQGVTIYF.

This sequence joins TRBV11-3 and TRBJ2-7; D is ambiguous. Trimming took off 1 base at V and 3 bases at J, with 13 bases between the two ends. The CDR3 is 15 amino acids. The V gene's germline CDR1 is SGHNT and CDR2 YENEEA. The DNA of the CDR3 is TGTGCCAGCAGCTTAGGCGGCCCGGCGGACTACGAGCAGTACTTC. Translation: CASSLGGPADYEQYF.

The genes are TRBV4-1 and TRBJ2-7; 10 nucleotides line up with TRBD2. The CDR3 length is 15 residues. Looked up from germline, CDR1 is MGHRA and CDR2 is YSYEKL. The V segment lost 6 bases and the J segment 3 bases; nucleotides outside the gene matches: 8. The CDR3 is CASRDTSGANYEQYF. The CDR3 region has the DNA TGCGCCAGCAGGGATACTAGCGGGGCGAACTACGAGCAGTACTTC.

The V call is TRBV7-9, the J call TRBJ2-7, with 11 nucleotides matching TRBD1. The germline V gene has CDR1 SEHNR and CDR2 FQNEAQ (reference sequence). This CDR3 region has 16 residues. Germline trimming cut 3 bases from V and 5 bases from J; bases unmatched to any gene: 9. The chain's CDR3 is CASSFNRDRGFHEQYF. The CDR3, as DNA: TGTGCCAGCAGCTTCAACCGGGACAGGGGGTTCCACGAGCAGTACTTC.

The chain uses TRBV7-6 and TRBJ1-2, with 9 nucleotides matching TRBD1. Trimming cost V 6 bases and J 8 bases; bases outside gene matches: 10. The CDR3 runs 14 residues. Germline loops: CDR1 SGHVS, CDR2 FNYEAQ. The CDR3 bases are TGTGCCAGCAGTCCCGGGACAGGGACGGGCGGCTACACCTTC. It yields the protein CASSPGTGTGGYTF.

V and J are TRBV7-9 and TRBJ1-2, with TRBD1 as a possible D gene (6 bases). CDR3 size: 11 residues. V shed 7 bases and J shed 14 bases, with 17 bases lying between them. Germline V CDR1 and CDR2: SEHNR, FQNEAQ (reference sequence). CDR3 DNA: TGTGCCAGCACCCCGCGGGGGGCGCAGACCTTC. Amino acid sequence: CASTPRGAQTF.

CDR3 sequence: CASSVGGLAGIDTQYF. CDR3 sequence (DNA): TGTGCCAGCAGCGTAGGCGGGCTAGCGGGAATAGATACGCAGTATTTT. This chain joins TRBV9 and TRBJ2-3, with TRBD2 matching 9 bases. The CDR3 sequence is 16 residues long. The trim removed 0 bases at V and 5 bases at J, leaving 7 bases unmatched. CDR1 is SGDLS, CDR2 YYNGEE, per germline.

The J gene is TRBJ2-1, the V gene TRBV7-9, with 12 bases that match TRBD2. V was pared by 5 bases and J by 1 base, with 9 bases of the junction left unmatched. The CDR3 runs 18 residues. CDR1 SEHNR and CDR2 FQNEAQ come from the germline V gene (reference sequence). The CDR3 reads CASSPGLAGLPSYNEQFF. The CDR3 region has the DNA TGTGCCAGCAGCCCCGGACTAGCGGGACTACCTTCCTACAATGAGCAGTTCTTC.

CDR3 sequence reads: CASSGWDRGSYEQYF. Here the CDR3 DNA reads TGTGCCAGCAGTGGCTGGGACAGGGGAAGCTACGAGCAGTACTTC. The chain joins TRBV6-6 to TRBJ2-7; 10 bases line up with TRBD1. Germline V CDR1 and CDR2: MNHNY, SVGAGI (reference sequence). The CDR3 extends over 15 amino acids. V trimming: 5 bases; J trimming: 3 bases; junction bases outside the gene matches: 7.

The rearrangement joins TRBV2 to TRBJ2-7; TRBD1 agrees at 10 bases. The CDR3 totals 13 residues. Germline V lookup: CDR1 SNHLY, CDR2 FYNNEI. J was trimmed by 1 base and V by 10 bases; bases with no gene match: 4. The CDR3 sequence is CATGTGDSYEQYF. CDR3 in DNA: TGTGCCACAGGGACAGGGGATTCCTACGAGCAGTACTTC.

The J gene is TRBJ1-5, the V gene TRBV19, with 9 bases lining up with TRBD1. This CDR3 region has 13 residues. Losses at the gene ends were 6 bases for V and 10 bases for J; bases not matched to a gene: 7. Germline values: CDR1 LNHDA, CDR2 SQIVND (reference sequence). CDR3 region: CASSWDRVQPQHF. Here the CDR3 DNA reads TGTGCCAGTAGCTGGGACAGGGTTCAACCCCAGCATTTT. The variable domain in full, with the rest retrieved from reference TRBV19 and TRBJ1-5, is DGGITQSPKYLFRKEGQNVTLSCEQNLNHDAMYWYRQDPGQGLRLIYYSQIVNDFQKGDIAEGYSVSREKKESFPLTVTSAQKNPTAFYLCASSWDRVQPQHFGDGTRLSIL.

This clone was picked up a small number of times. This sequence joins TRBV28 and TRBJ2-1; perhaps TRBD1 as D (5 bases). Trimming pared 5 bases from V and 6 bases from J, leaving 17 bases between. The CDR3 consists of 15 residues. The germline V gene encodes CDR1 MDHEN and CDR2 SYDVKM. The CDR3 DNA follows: TGTGCCAGCAGTCCCCCCACCAATAGGGGCAATGAGCAGTTCTTC. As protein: CASSPPTNRGNEQFF.

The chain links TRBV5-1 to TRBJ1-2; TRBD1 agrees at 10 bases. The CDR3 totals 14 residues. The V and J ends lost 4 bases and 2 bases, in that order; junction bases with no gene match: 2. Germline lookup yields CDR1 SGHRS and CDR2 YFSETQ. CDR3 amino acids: CASSQDRGNYGYTF. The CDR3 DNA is TGCGCCAGCAGCCAGGACAGGGGGAACTATGGCTACACCTTC.

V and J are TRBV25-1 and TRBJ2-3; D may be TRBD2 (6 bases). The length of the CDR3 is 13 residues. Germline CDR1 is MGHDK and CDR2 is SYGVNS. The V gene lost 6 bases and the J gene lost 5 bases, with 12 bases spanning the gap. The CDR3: CASSGGLRDTQYF. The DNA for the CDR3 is TGTGCCAGCAGCGGGGGTTTAAGAGATACGCAGTATTTT.